This is a list of T cell receptor beta chains from one sample in a study of human T cells and chemical hapten exposure. One entry per CDR3 protein results from TCRdb running MiXCR on the RACE reads. The repertoire holds about 120,000 distinct CDR3 sequences, with roughly an eighth as singletons. The sequencing here drew on whole blood, taken in connection with sensitization to the hapten diphenylcyclopropenone (DPC). These receptors came from a woman aged 45-60 years with alopecia areata. Some clones in this sample may be carry-over from other donors' samples. CDR3s include the opening cysteine and the closing phenylalanine or tryptophan. D genes are given only for firm matches. Not every row has a clone size; where given, it reads once, few, many or a size class.

D	length	J	V	size	CDR3	DNA
-	14	TRBJ1-6	TRBV5-5	few	CASSLLTQVSPLHF	TGTGCCAGCAGCTTGTTGACGCAAGTCTCACCCCTCCACTTT
-	16	TRBJ1-6	TRBV6-5	-	CDSQGLPSSYNSPLHF	TGTGACAGCCAAGGACTACCGAGCTCCTATAATTCACCCCTCCACTTT
TRBD1	15	TRBJ1-5	TRBV7-2	-	CASSFYRGPNQPQHF	TGTGCCAGCAGCTTCTACAGGGGCCCCAATCAGCCCCAGCATTTT
-	14	TRBJ2-7	TRBV5-6	-	CASSLGPTDYEQYF	TGTGCCAGCAGCTTGGGGCCTACAGACTACGAGCAGTACTTC
-	16	TRBJ2-1	TRBV6-2/TRBV6-3	many	CASSYGGAMPYNEQFF	TGTGCCAGCAGTTACGGGGGGGCCATGCCCTACAATGAGCAGTTCTTC
-	14	TRBJ2-7	TRBV25-1	few	CASRGRMGFYEQYF	TGTGCCAGCAGAGGTCGGATGGGATTCTACGAGCAGTACTTC
-	12	TRBJ1-5	TRBV19	many	CATSQGGQPQHF	TGTGCCACCTCACAGGGAGGTCAGCCCCAGCATTTT
-	12	TRBJ1-1	TRBV6-6	few	CASSSGALLAFF	TGTGCCAGCAGTTCAGGGGCGCTTCTGGCTTTCTTT
-	13	TRBJ1-4	TRBV7-2	-	CASSPSNGEKLFF	TGTGCCAGCAGCCCGTCGAACGGGGAAAAACTGTTTTTT
TRBD1	13	TRBJ2-5	TRBV18	many	CASSKDRLWTQYF	TGTGCCAGCTCCAAGGACAGGCTGTGGACCCAGTACTTC
TRBD1	17	TRBJ1-5	TRBV3-1	many	CASSQASLTGPYQPQHF	TGTGCCAGCAGCCAAGCGAGCTTGACAGGGCCTTATCAGCCCCAGCATTTT
-	15	TRBJ2-3	TRBV28	-	CASSGPAANTDTQYF	TGTGCCAGCAGCGGACCAGCGGCCAACACAGATACGCAGTATTTT
-	16	TRBJ1-5	TRBV12-3/TRBV12-4	-	CASSLVIGSFNQPQHF	TGTGCCAGCAGTTTAGTTATCGGCAGCTTCAATCAGCCCCAGCATTTT
-	17	TRBJ2-5	TRBV3-1	many	CASSQVGMGRSMETQYF	TGTGCCAGCAGCCAAGTGGGGATGGGCAGGAGCATGGAGACCCAGTACTTC
-	14	TRBJ1-5	TRBV27	-	CASSFKDLGGAQHF	TGTGCCAGCAGTTTTAAAGATTTAGGGGGAGCCCAGCATTTT
-	14	TRBJ2-7	TRBV20-1	many	CSARQLDGNYEQYF	TGCAGTGCTAGACAACTGGACGGAAACTACGAGCAGTACTTC
-	15	TRBJ1-5	TRBV7-8	many	CASSFGLQGNQPQHF	TGTGCCAGCAGCTTCGGATTACAGGGAAATCAGCCCCAGCATTTT
-	14	TRBJ2-7	TRBV7-2	few	CASSLGWDSYEQYF	TGTGCCAGCAGCTTAGGGTGGGACTCCTACGAGCAGTACTTC
-	13	TRBJ1-4	TRBV6-8	-	CAIILPADEKLFF	TGTGCCATTATACTCCCTGCTGATGAAAAACTGTTTTTT
-	13	TRBJ2-1	TRBV3-1	few	CASSQGDYNEQFF	TGTGCCAGCAGCCAGGGAGATTACAATGAGCAGTTCTTC
TRBD2	17	TRBJ2-3	TRBV20-1	-	CSARGLAGGPSTDTQYF	TGCAGTGCTAGGGGACTAGCGGGGGGGCCTAGCACAGATACGCAGTATTTT
-	17	TRBJ1-1	TRBV18	many	CASSLLQGRGGDTEAFF	TGTGCCAGCTCACTTCTCCAGGGGCGAGGTGGTGACACTGAAGCTTTCTTT
-	16	TRBJ2-2	TRBV6-6	-	CASSYSRGTSTGELFF	TGTGCCAGCAGTTACTCCAGGGGAACGAGCACCGGGGAGCTGTTTTTT
-	14	TRBJ2-1	TRBV18	many	CASSIDRKSNEQFF	TGTGCCAGCTCCATAGACAGAAAATCCAATGAGCAGTTCTTC
TRBD2	16	TRBJ2-3	TRBV5-1	-	CASSLVAGGPGDTQYF	TGCGCCAGCAGCTTGGTAGCGGGAGGGCCTGGAGATACGCAGTATTTT
-	14	TRBJ1-5	TRBV27	-	CASSSRGFDQPQHF	TGTGCCAGCAGTTCCCGAGGGTTTGATCAGCCCCAGCATTTT
-	12	TRBJ2-3	TRBV3-1	many	CASSQITDTQYF	TGTGCCAGCAGCCAGATCACAGATACGCAGTATTTT
-	15	TRBJ2-3	TRBV12-3/TRBV12-4	many	CASSFRRASTDTQYF	TGTGCCAGCAGTTTTAGGAGAGCTTCCACAGATACGCAGTATTTT
TRBD2	14	TRBJ2-7	TRBV20-1	few	CSAEIAGERYEQYF	TGCAGTGCTGAAATAGCGGGAGAACGTTACGAGCAGTACTTC
TRBD1	16	TRBJ2-2	TRBV12-3/TRBV12-4	few	CASSLSRGRNTGELFF	TGTGCCAGCAGTTTAAGTAGGGGGCGAAACACCGGGGAGCTGTTTTTT
-	16	TRBJ1-6	TRBV28	many	CASSLGGNSYNSPLHF	TGTGCCAGCAGTTTAGGAGGGAACTCCTATAATTCACCCCTCCACTTT
-	20	TRBJ2-1	TRBV12-2	few	CASRLAVTRAGEFRYNEQFF	TGTGCAAGTCGCTTAGCCGTAACTAGAGCGGGAGAATTTAGGTACAATGAGCAGTTCTTC
-	14	TRBJ1-2	TRBV20-1	-	CSAGGGRTNYGYTF	TGCAGTGCCGGAGGCGGGAGGACTAACTATGGCTACACCTTC
-	14	TRBJ1-2	TRBV27	-	CASSPTPSRGGYTF	TGTGCCAGCAGTCCCACTCCCTCCCGGGGAGGCTACACCTTC
-	13	TRBJ2-7	TRBV11-2	many	CASSPQGTSEQYF	TGTGCCAGCAGCCCACAGGGTACCAGCGAGCAGTACTTC
TRBD1	13	TRBJ1-6	TRBV18	many	CATATGVGSPLHF	TGTGCCACCGCCACAGGGGTCGGTTCACCCCTCCACTTT
TRBD2	16	TRBJ2-1	TRBV5-1	-	CASSLPIGRGINEQFF	TGCGCCAGCAGCTTGCCCATCGGGAGGGGGATCAATGAGCAGTTCTTC
-	13	TRBJ1-1	TRBV29-1	many	CSGLDRANTEAFF	TGCAGCGGCCTTGACAGAGCTAACACTGAAGCTTTCTTT
TRBD1	14	TRBJ1-1	TRBV27	-	CASRSTGLQTEAFF	TGTGCCAGCAGATCGACAGGGCTACAGACTGAAGCTTTCTTT
TRBD1	11	TRBJ1-3	TRBV12-3/TRBV12-4	few	CASSRATGIYF	TGTGCCAGCAGTCGAGCGACAGGGATATATTTT
-	18	TRBJ1-4	TRBV5-6	many	CASSYDGGTGRRREKLFF	TGTGCCAGCAGCTACGATGGGGGAACAGGGCGTCGGAGGGAAAAACTGTTTTTT
-	15	TRBJ2-1	TRBV5-1	many	CASSFGAGPESEQFF	TGCGCCAGCAGCTTCGGAGCGGGCCCAGAGAGTGAGCAGTTCTTC
-	12	TRBJ2-1	TRBV20-1	many	CSASISGNEQFF	TGCAGTGCTAGTATCTCGGGCAATGAGCAGTTCTTC
-	16	TRBJ2-7	TRBV5-5	many	CASSLVQPELTYEQYF	TGTGCCAGCAGCTTGGTACAGCCGGAATTAACCTACGAGCAGTACTTC
TRBD1	16	TRBJ1-5	TRBV12-3/TRBV12-4	many	CASSSRTGNSNQPQHF	TGTGCCAGCAGTTCACGGACAGGGAATAGCAATCAGCCCCAGCATTTT
-	14	TRBJ2-4	TRBV12-3/TRBV12-4	-	CASSDRLAKNIQYF	TGTGCCAGCTCGGACAGACTAGCCAAAAACATTCAGTACTTC
-	14	TRBJ2-7	TRBV20-1	few	CSALPYTEDYEQYF	TGCAGTGCTCTCCCCTACACCGAGGACTACGAGCAGTACTTC
-	14	TRBJ1-2	TRBV5-1	few	CASSPNGDNYGYTF	TGCGCCAGCAGCCCGAACGGGGACAACTATGGCTACACCTTC
TRBD2	15	TRBJ2-5	TRBV6-2/TRBV6-3	few	CASSLTSGGPRAQYF	TGTGCCAGCAGTCTGACTAGCGGGGGGCCAAGGGCCCAGTACTTC
-	15	TRBJ2-7	TRBV7-2	-	CASSLDGQGGGKQYF	TGTGCCAGCAGCTTAGATGGTCAGGGAGGTGGGAAGCAGTACTTC
-	13	TRBJ1-1	TRBV28	many	CASSLALNTEAFF	TGTGCCAGCAGTTTGGCCCTGAACACTGAAGCTTTCTTT
TRBD1	15	TRBJ1-5	TRBV7-2	few	CASSLETGPHQPQHF	TGTGCCAGCAGTCTCGAGACAGGGCCTCATCAGCCCCAGCATTTT
TRBD1	14	TRBJ1-6	TRBV6-6	few	CASTPWTGSKPLHF	TGTGCCAGCACTCCCTGGACAGGGTCGAAACCCCTCCACTTT